This entry is about one T cell receptor (beta chain). No antigen is known for it. The same CDR3 can be traced to other DNA sequences in this sample. This sample stems from a study of shared clonotypes between healthy human individuals. On the study more broadly: Samples came from a couple of female and a few male donors aged 18 to 49.

Germline assignment: CDR1 KGHSH and CDR2 LQKENI. The CDR3 has 15 amino acids. V trimming: 3 bases; J trimming: 4 bases; junction bases outside the gene matches: 2. General observations from the study: Richness estimates generally favored naive over memory subsets.

Clones were sequenced by immunoSEQ multiplex PCR, and TCRdb holds only the in-frame ones, with some missing. The table has roughly 2.4 million clones, 90% to 97% seen once. The V and J genes are TRBV18 and TRBJ1-5; TRBD1 agrees at 11 bases. Sequenced input: naive CD4+ T cells sorted from blood. The subset was: CD45RA+ positively selected. This TCR was recovered from a man between 18 and 29 years old in good health. CDR3 nucleotides: TGTGCCAGCTCACCTGGGACAGGGGGGAATCAGCCCCAGCATTTT. It codes for CASSPGTGGNQPQHF.